Sequencing of this T cell receptor (beta chain) was carried out in a study of Ad26.COV2.S vaccination and SARS-CoV-2 variants. Looking at the study overall: Once or twice, 56 days apart, Ad26.COV2.S was delivered intramuscularly. Study-wide results and limits: Vaccine and placebo groups showed comparable non-spike TCR breadth.

Between the trimmed V and J ends, which lost 7 bases and 0 bases, there was a span of 4 bases. CDR1 and CDR2 (germline): MGHRA, YSYEKL. The CDR3 extends over 12 amino acids. Treatment indicated: some 20 received Ad26.COV2.S at low or high dose, single or two shots; 5 received placebo; per-sample allocation not given. Samples were taken on day 63 after the first vaccine or placebo injection. TCRdb keeps only in-frame clones here, not all; method: immunoSEQ multiplex PCR. The sample shows about 350,000 clones, about 85% of them seen only once. Regarding this clone: The antigen is undetermined.

V and J are TRBV4-1 and TRBJ2-1; D is uncertain. The sequences come from peripheral blood, collected in a trial of Ad26.COV2.S vaccine versus placebo. The TCR was taken from a person aged 18-60 years who received the Ad26.COV2.S COVID-19 vaccine or a placebo. The CDR3 DNA reads as TGCGCCAGCACGAGCTCCTACAATGAGCAGTTCTTC. It encodes CASTSSYNEQFF.